The rows below give T cell receptor beta chains drawn from one sample of a study of naive and memory T cell subsets. TCRdb fed the UMI-ligation and nested PCR reads into MiXCR, producing one record per CDR3 protein. This table has 95,000 to 150,000 distinct CDR3 sequences, 35% to 40% appearing once. Sample: central memory CD4+ T cells from blood. The receptors originated from a human donor in good health. The CDR3 runs from the conserved cysteine through the conserved F or W. A D gene is named only where the DNA matches it firmly. Expanded clones are given a class, and other clones once, few, many or no size at all.

v_gene: TRBV19; j_gene: TRBJ2-1; d_gene: -; abundance: few; CDR3aa: CASSISASQVSYNEQFF; CDR3nt: TGTGCCAGTAGTATCTCCGCCTCTCAAGTCTCCTACAATGAGCAGTTCTTC
v_gene: TRBV5-1; j_gene: TRBJ2-7; d_gene: TRBD1; abundance: -; CDR3aa: CASSLQGTDGYEQYF; CDR3nt: TGCGCCAGCAGCTTGCAAGGGACAGATGGTTACGAGCAGTACTTC
v_gene: TRBV20-1; j_gene: TRBJ1-1; d_gene: -; abundance: once; CDR3aa: CSARVPQGWDTEAFF; CDR3nt: TGCAGTGCTAGAGTTCCTCAGGGTTGGGACACTGAAGCTTTCTTT
v_gene: TRBV7-2; j_gene: TRBJ1-5; d_gene: -; abundance: -; CDR3aa: CASSEALISNQPQHF; CDR3nt: TGTGCCAGCAGCGAAGCCCTAATAAGCAATCAGCCCCAGCATTTT
v_gene: TRBV19; j_gene: TRBJ2-7; d_gene: TRBD2; abundance: few; CDR3aa: CASSIESGLDEQYF; CDR3nt: TGTGCCAGTAGTATAGAGTCGGGACTAGACGAGCAGTACTTC
v_gene: TRBV6-2/TRBV6-3; j_gene: TRBJ2-7; d_gene: -; abundance: few; CDR3aa: CASSSGQTYEQYF; CDR3nt: TGTGCCAGCAGTTCCGGACAGACTTACGAGCAGTACTTC
v_gene: TRBV30; j_gene: TRBJ1-1; d_gene: -; abundance: few; CDR3aa: CAWSVRDRRGVNTEAFF; CDR3nt: TGTGCCTGGAGTGTACGGGACCGCAGGGGAGTGAACACTGAAGCTTTCTTT
v_gene: TRBV6-2/TRBV6-3; j_gene: TRBJ2-1; d_gene: -; abundance: once; CDR3aa: CASSSALANEQFF; CDR3nt: TGTGCCAGCAGTTCGGCACTAGCCAATGAGCAGTTCTTC
v_gene: TRBV20-1; j_gene: TRBJ2-1; d_gene: -; abundance: -; CDR3aa: CSEPSHEQFF; CDR3nt: TGCAGTGAACCCTCCCATGAGCAGTTCTTC
v_gene: TRBV6-1; j_gene: TRBJ1-5; d_gene: -; abundance: -; CDR3aa: CASSPLRGGNQPQHF; CDR3nt: TGTGCCAGCAGTCCCCTCCGGGGGGGCAATCAGCCCCAGCATTTT
v_gene: TRBV14; j_gene: TRBJ1-1; d_gene: -; abundance: few; CDR3aa: CASSHVTTTRRDNTEAFF; CDR3nt: TGTGCCAGCAGCCACGTAACTACGACACGGCGGGATAACACTGAAGCTTTCTTT
v_gene: TRBV10-2; j_gene: TRBJ2-1; d_gene: TRBD2; abundance: few; CDR3aa: CASTGLGFNAEQFF; CDR3nt: TGCGCCAGCACTGGACTAGGGTTTAATGCGGAGCAGTTCTTC
v_gene: TRBV7-2; j_gene: TRBJ2-4; d_gene: -; abundance: few; CDR3aa: CASSRRWENIQYF; CDR3nt: TGTGCCAGCAGTCGAAGGTGGGAAAACATTCAGTACTTC
v_gene: TRBV7-3; j_gene: TRBJ1-1; d_gene: -; abundance: -; CDR3aa: CASSLRPTNTEAFF; CDR3nt: TGTGCCAGCAGCTTACGTCCGACGAACACTGAAGCTTTCTTT
v_gene: TRBV27; j_gene: TRBJ2-7; d_gene: TRBD2; abundance: once; CDR3aa: CASSSKAGGAYEQYF; CDR3nt: TGTGCCAGCAGTTCGAAAGCGGGAGGGGCCTACGAGCAGTACTTC
v_gene: TRBV7-9; j_gene: TRBJ2-7; d_gene: -; abundance: -; CDR3aa: CASSFVLAPYEQYF; CDR3nt: TGTGCCAGCAGCTTTGTACTAGCCCCCTACGAGCAGTACTTC
v_gene: TRBV30; j_gene: TRBJ1-5; d_gene: -; abundance: few; CDR3aa: CAWSVGRNQPQHF; CDR3nt: TGTGCCTGGAGTGTGGGGCGCAACCAGCCCCAGCATTTT
v_gene: TRBV20-1; j_gene: TRBJ2-3; d_gene: -; abundance: few; CDR3aa: CSARRGSSDRTDTQYF; CDR3nt: TGCAGTGCTAGGCGGGGTAGTTCGGACAGAACAGATACGCAGTATTTT
v_gene: TRBV6-5; j_gene: TRBJ1-5; d_gene: -; abundance: many; CDR3aa: CASSGGVSNQPQHF; CDR3nt: TGTGCCAGCAGTGGAGGAGTGAGCAATCAGCCCCAGCATTTT
v_gene: TRBV10-3; j_gene: TRBJ2-1; d_gene: -; abundance: -; CDR3aa: CAISEADEQFF; CDR3nt: TGTGCCATCAGTGAAGCAGATGAGCAGTTCTTC
v_gene: TRBV7-2; j_gene: TRBJ2-4; d_gene: TRBD1; abundance: -; CDR3aa: CASSWTGKNIQYF; CDR3nt: TGTGCCAGCAGCTGGACAGGGAAAAACATTCAGTACTTC
v_gene: TRBV5-1; j_gene: TRBJ1-5; d_gene: -; abundance: -; CDR3aa: CASSLGGTDQPQHF; CDR3nt: TGCGCCAGCAGCTTGGGAGGCACGGATCAGCCCCAGCATTTT
v_gene: TRBV20-1; j_gene: TRBJ1-5; d_gene: -; abundance: -; CDR3aa: CSARAALGTSNQPQHF; CDR3nt: TGCAGTGCTAGAGCCGCCTTAGGGACCTCGAATCAGCCCCAGCATTTT
v_gene: TRBV2; j_gene: TRBJ1-2; d_gene: -; abundance: -; CDR3aa: CASSVRAGYGYTF; CDR3nt: TGTGCCAGCAGTGTGAGGGCAGGCTATGGCTACACCTTC
v_gene: TRBV20-1; j_gene: TRBJ2-5; d_gene: TRBD2; abundance: few; CDR3aa: CSARTSVETQYF; CDR3nt: TGCAGTGCGAGAACTAGCGTTGAGACCCAGTACTTC
v_gene: TRBV7-9; j_gene: TRBJ2-1; d_gene: TRBD2; abundance: many; CDR3aa: CASSLLPSGISSEQFF; CDR3nt: TGTGCCAGCAGCTTATTGCCTAGCGGGATTTCCAGTGAGCAGTTCTTC
v_gene: TRBV3-1; j_gene: TRBJ2-7; d_gene: -; abundance: few; CDR3aa: CASSQGRGQSYEQYF; CDR3nt: TGTGCCAGCAGCCAAGGCCGGGGGCAGTCCTACGAGCAGTACTTC
v_gene: TRBV6-6; j_gene: TRBJ2-5; d_gene: -; abundance: -; CDR3aa: CASSDTSMGLQETQYF; CDR3nt: TGTGCCAGCAGTGACACCTCCATGGGTTTACAAGAGACCCAGTACTTC
v_gene: TRBV2; j_gene: TRBJ2-3; d_gene: -; abundance: few; CDR3aa: CASSDGWEHRAYF; CDR3nt: TGTGCCAGCAGTGATGGCTGGGAGCACAGAGCGTATTTT
v_gene: TRBV12-3/TRBV12-4; j_gene: TRBJ2-4; d_gene: -; abundance: -; CDR3aa: CASTQAWRAKNIQYF; CDR3nt: TGTGCCAGCACCCAGGCGTGGAGGGCCAAAAACATTCAGTACTTC
v_gene: TRBV7-2; j_gene: TRBJ2-7; d_gene: -; abundance: once; CDR3aa: CASSPRVNEQYF; CDR3nt: TGTGCCAGCAGCCCCCGAGTGAACGAGCAGTACTTC
v_gene: TRBV9; j_gene: TRBJ2-3; d_gene: TRBD1; abundance: -; CDR3aa: CASSVGQGRIDTQYF; CDR3nt: TGTGCCAGCAGCGTAGGACAGGGGCGTATAGATACGCAGTATTTT
v_gene: TRBV5-5; j_gene: TRBJ2-7; d_gene: -; abundance: once; CDR3aa: CASGRGTRPEKQYF; CDR3nt: TGTGCCAGCGGACGGGGGACCCGACCGGAGAAGCAGTACTTC
v_gene: TRBV29-1; j_gene: TRBJ2-5; d_gene: -; abundance: medium-sized; CDR3aa: CSVGRLAEETQYF; CDR3nt: TGCAGCGTTGGAAGGCTAGCTGAGGAGACCCAGTACTTC
v_gene: TRBV2; j_gene: TRBJ2-7; d_gene: -; abundance: -; CDR3aa: CASRGTVVPYEQYF; CDR3nt: TGTGCCAGCAGGGGTACGGTTGTTCCCTACGAGCAGTACTTC
v_gene: TRBV7-6; j_gene: TRBJ2-1; d_gene: -; abundance: -; CDR3aa: CASSLVSRRDNEQFF; CDR3nt: TGTGCCAGCAGCTTAGTATCACGCAGGGACAATGAGCAGTTCTTC
v_gene: TRBV10-1; j_gene: TRBJ2-7; d_gene: -; abundance: few; CDR3aa: CASSESYSHGQYF; CDR3nt: TGCGCCAGCAGTGAGTCGTACAGTCACGGGCAGTACTTC
v_gene: TRBV3-1; j_gene: TRBJ1-2; d_gene: -; abundance: -; CDR3aa: CASSQLGYGYTF; CDR3nt: TGTGCCAGCAGCCAACTGGGCTATGGCTACACCTTC
v_gene: TRBV10-3; j_gene: TRBJ2-3; d_gene: TRBD2; abundance: -; CDR3aa: CAISTGGPMADTQYF; CDR3nt: TGTGCCATCAGTACGGGAGGGCCCATGGCAGATACGCAGTATTTT
v_gene: TRBV7-2; j_gene: TRBJ1-5; d_gene: -; abundance: -; CDR3aa: CASSSQMFSNQPQHF; CDR3nt: TGTGCCAGCAGCTCTCAGATGTTTAGCAATCAGCCCCAGCATTTT
v_gene: TRBV12-3/TRBV12-4; j_gene: TRBJ2-3; d_gene: TRBD2; abundance: -; CDR3aa: CASRRSLAVDTQYF; CDR3nt: TGTGCCAGCAGGCGAAGTCTAGCGGTAGATACGCAGTATTTT
v_gene: TRBV7-2; j_gene: TRBJ2-7; d_gene: TRBD1; abundance: -; CDR3aa: CASSLVPGDSTYEQYF; CDR3nt: TGTGCCAGCAGCTTAGTACCTGGGGACAGTACCTACGAGCAGTACTTC
v_gene: TRBV7-8; j_gene: TRBJ2-1; d_gene: TRBD2; abundance: many; CDR3aa: CASSLGGVGTSGYNEQFF; CDR3nt: TGTGCCAGCAGCTTAGGCGGCGTAGGGACTAGCGGGTACAATGAGCAGTTCTTC
v_gene: TRBV6-2/TRBV6-3; j_gene: TRBJ2-1; d_gene: TRBD2; abundance: few; CDR3aa: CASSPPVVAGGVGEQFF; CDR3nt: TGTGCCAGCAGTCCCCCCGTGGTAGCGGGAGGGGTAGGGGAGCAGTTCTTC
v_gene: TRBV27; j_gene: TRBJ2-6; d_gene: -; abundance: few; CDR3aa: CASTPDGRRSSGANVLTF; CDR3nt: TGTGCCAGCACCCCGGACGGACGACGTAGCTCTGGGGCCAACGTCCTGACTTTC
v_gene: TRBV28; j_gene: TRBJ2-1; d_gene: -; abundance: -; CDR3aa: CASAPSLHYNEQFF; CDR3nt: TGTGCCAGCGCCCCTAGCCTCCACTACAATGAGCAGTTCTTC
v_gene: TRBV11-2; j_gene: TRBJ2-4; d_gene: TRBD1; abundance: -; CDR3aa: CASSPQGQRKNIQYF; CDR3nt: TGTGCCAGCAGCCCCCAGGGACAGAGAAAAAACATTCAGTACTTC